This TCR beta chain was documented in a study of cytomegalovirus exposure and HLA in healthy donors. Notes on the study in general: A later analysis reported that several of the most significant clusters appeared to be linked to common viral pathogens, among them Epstein-Barr virus. Confirmation was obtained in vitro that a few CMV-associated chains are specific for CMV antigens.

Comment on this clone: Its antigen is not identified.

The study ran its PCR with 60 Vbeta and 13 Jbeta primers. Assay used: immunoSEQ multiplex PCR; TCRdb lists only in-frame clones, some missing. Among 180,000 or so clones listed, around 80% were seen once. Trimming removed 1 base from V and 4 bases from J; junction bases left unmatched: 3. The CDR3 contains 14 residues. Germline V gene data show CDR1 as SGHAT and CDR2 as FQDESV (reference sequence). The sequence was collected from a woman in her forties in good health and CMV-seropositive. This chain joins TRBV11-1 and TRBJ2-7; 8 nucleotides match TRBD2. Sequenced: PBMCs. The CDR3 DNA reads TGTGCCAGCAGCTTAGGGGCTAGCGGGTACGAGCAGTACTTC. Protein sequence: CASSLGASGYEQYF. Complete variable domain (other parts from reference TRBV11-1 and TRBJ2-7): EAEVAQSPRYKITEKSQAVAFWCDPISGHATLYWYRQILGQGPELLVQFQDESVVDDSQLPKDRFSAERLKGVDSTLKIQPAELGDSAMYLCASSLGASGYEQYFGPGTRLTVT.